This T cell receptor beta chain was found in a study of cytotoxic CD8 clonotypes in ibrutinib-treated CLL. Whole-study findings and limits: Sustained-remission patients were sampled at one set of times and progressing patients at different ones.

Regarding this clone: Its matching antigen is unknown.

Sequenced by immunoSEQ multiplex PCR; TCRdb stores in-frame clones only, minus some. Found here are about 270,000 clones, roughly 76% of them singletons; the top ten hold about 5.7%. This sequence originates from a human donor with chronic lymphocytic leukemia. This specimen consisted of PBMCs, obtained at disease progression, from a patient treated with ibrutinib.

The CDR3 DNA reads as TGTGCCATCCGCTCGGCAGGGAGCTCCTACGAGCAGTACTTC. It translates to CAIRSAGSSYEQYF. The V and J genes are TRBV10-3 and TRBJ2-7, with D perhaps given as TRBD1 or TRBD2 (5 bases each). Germline V CDR1 and CDR2: ENHRY, SYGVKD. CDR3 length: 14 residues. V lost 8 bases and J lost 0, with 14 bases in between.